This TCR beta chain was documented in a study of T cell responses to AZD1222 COVID-19 vaccine. With regard to this clone: Its specificity is not known.

Findings and limits, study-wide: Spike-specific TCR breadth and depth rose after two AZD1222 doses.

Using immunoSEQ multiplex PCR, the repertoire was profiled, and TCRdb retains in-frame clones only, with some absent. In the table there are under 130,000 clones, 91% of which are singletons. V lost 0 bases and J 0 bases, leaving 10 bases between the germline ends. The CDR3 contains 16 residues. Germline V gene lookup returns CDR1 SGHTA and CDR2 FQGTGA. This receptor was obtained from an adult in good health. Source: peripheral blood, taken on day 0 of AZD1222 vaccination. J is TRBJ2-3 and V is TRBV7-3; no firm D call. CDR3 sequence: CASSLTRLDSTDTQYF. The CDR3 DNA reads TGTGCCAGCAGCTTAACGCGGCTTGACAGCACAGATACGCAGTATTTT. The complete variable domain, with remaining parts taken from reference TRBV7-3 and TRBJ2-3, reads GAGVSQTPSNKVTEKGKYVELRCDPISGHTALYWYRQSLGQGPEFLIYFQGTGAADDSGLPNDRFFAVRPEGSVSTLKIQRTERGDSAVYLCASSLTRLDSTDTQYFGPGTRLTVL.